This T cell receptor beta chain was sequenced during a study of CD8+CD57+ T cells in acquired aplastic anemia. Study-wide points: A set of twenty-nine CD8+ CDR3 sequences was shared between patients and controls, and these sequences appeared highly expressed in patients.

Genomic DNA, serving as template, underwent TCR beta VDJ and CDR3 profiling. TCRdb called the reads again in MiXCR, with one record for every CDR3 protein. Here the sample spans fewer than 150,000 distinct CDR3 sequences, around 48% being singletons. As concerns this clonotype: The target antigen is unknown.

The CDR3 is 14 amino acids. Per germline, CDR1 LGHNA and CDR2 YSLEER. V was shortened by 0 bases and J by 7 bases, with 12 bases between the two germline ends. This chain connects TRBV4-3 to TRBJ1-1; D call uncertain. The TCR was taken from a human donor in good health, serving as a control. The specimen was sorted CD4+, CD8+, or CD8+CD57+ T cells (not recorded which) from PBMCs. The CDR3 protein is CASSQDRGSREAFF. The CDR3 region has the DNA TGCGCCAGCAGCCAAGATAGAGGGAGCCGTGAAGCTTTCTTT.